This T cell receptor beta chain was retrieved from a study of early T cells in non-severe SARS-CoV-2 infection. TCRdb reprocessed the 5' RACE reads with MiXCR, giving one entry per CDR3 protein. Among under 80,000 distinct CDR3 sequences listed, approximately 10% were seen once. V was clipped by 7 bases and J by 7 bases; unmatched bases: 7. The CDR3 spans 13 residues. The sequenced sample was whole blood. J is TRBJ2-1 and V is TRBV12-3 or TRBV12-4, with 7 bases lining up with TRBD2. This sequence was found in an adult who was a healthcare worker with PCR-confirmed SARS-CoV-2 infection or an uninfected control (not recorded which). This chain's CDR3 is CASTKDGGNEQFF. CDR3 nucleotides: TGTGCCAGCACAAAGGACGGGGGGAATGAGCAGTTCTTC.